The 10 T cell receptor beta chains presented below share a single source sample, sequenced in a study of cytomegalovirus exposure and HLA in healthy donors. PCR used 60 Vbeta primers and 13 Jbeta primers. Profiled with immunoSEQ multiplex PCR; TCRdb holds only in-frame clones, not every one. This sample carries about 96,000 clones, 64% of them seen once, and the ten largest clones take 3.2%. The source material was PBMCs. These receptors were collected from a man in his fifties or sixties in good health and CMV-seronegative.

The count of this clone is one. This CDR3 is CASSPQTSSGGMPVVQYF. The CDR3 DNA reads as TGTGCCAGCTCACCACAGACCTCTAGCGGGGGAATGCCCGTGGTGCAGTATTTT. This rearrangement joins TRBV18 to TRBJ2-3, with TRBD2 identical over 10 bases. The CDR3 is made up of 18 amino acids. J lost 11 bases, V lost 1 base, and 18 bases had no gene match. CDR1 and CDR2 (germline): KGHSH, LQKENI.

This chain uses TRBV25-1 with TRBJ1-2; 8 nucleotides line up with TRBD1. The CDR3 contains 14 residues. The germline CDR1 and CDR2 sequences are MGHDK and SYGVNS. Trimming at V came to 5 bases and at J to 2 bases, leaving 4 bases not matched to a gene. The CDR3 here is CASSKGQANYGYTF. The CDR3, as DNA: TGTGCCAGCAGTAAGGGACAGGCGAACTATGGCTACACCTTC.

This sequence joins TRBV30 and TRBJ2-3, with 8 bases that match TRBD1. Germline V gene lookup returns CDR1 GTSNPN and CDR2 SVGIG (reference sequence). V shed 8 bases, J shed 6 bases, and the junction held 10 bases outside the gene matches. The CDR3 is 13 residues long. The CDR3 region has the DNA TGTGCCGGATTGGACAGGGTCACGGATACGCAGTATTTT. Translation gives CAGLDRVTDTQYF.

This clone has just a few counts. Germline is not matched at one junction end, which may reflect a read error. The chain couples TRBV5-8 to TRBJ1-3; D unclear. The CDR3 extends over 17 amino acids. In germline, CDR1 is SGHTS, CDR2 YDEGEE. The CDR3 protein is CASSYVRGFSSGSTIYF. CDR3 coding DNA: TGTGCCAGCAGCTACGTGCGTGGCTTTAGCTCTGGAAGCACCATATATTTT.

The V gene is TRBV10-2, the J gene TRBJ2-3, with D possibly being TRBD1 (7 bases). The CDR3 is made up of 16 amino acids. Trimming shortened V by 4 bases and J by 1 base, and 15 bases separated the two germline ends. Germline-derived CDR1 and CDR2 are WSHSY and SAAADI. The CDR3 nucleotides are TGCGCCAGCAGTGTAGGGCGCGGGACAGGCACAGATACGCAGTATTTT. The encoded protein is CASSVGRGTGTDTQYF.

This clone was found once. The chain recombines TRBV12-5 with TRBJ2-3, with TRBD1 matching over 9 bases. V was pared by 0 bases and J by 6 bases, with 10 bases of the junction left unmatched. The CDR3 is 17 residues long. CDR1 and CDR2 (germline): LGHNT, FRNRAP. For the CDR3, the DNA is TGTGCTAGTGGTTTGGTACGGGGACAGGGCGATGGGGATACGCAGTATTTT. Its protein is CASGLVRGQGDGDTQYF.

The genes are TRBV30 and TRBJ2-6; D possibly corresponds to TRBD1 (6 bases). The CDR3 is made up of 15 amino acids. V was pared by 3 bases and J by 1 base, with 10 bases between. The germline V gene has CDR1 GTSNPN and CDR2 SVGIG (reference sequence). The CDR3 protein is CAWSGRGSGANVLTF. The CDR3 DNA reads TGTGCCTGGAGCGGAAGGGGGTCTGGGGCCAACGTCCTGACTTTC.

V usage is TRBV2 and J usage is TRBJ2-3, with TRBD2 identical over 10 bases. This CDR3 has 15 amino acids. With V trimmed by 6 bases and J by 2 bases, 5 bases remained unmatched. Germline V gene data show CDR1 as SNHLY and CDR2 as FYNNEI. The CDR3 nucleotides are TGTGCCAGCAGCGGACTAGCGGTAAACACAGATACGCAGTATTTT. Translated: CASSGLAVNTDTQYF.

The V call is TRBV29-1, the J call TRBJ2-7; 14 bases map to TRBD2. The CDR3 extends over 18 amino acids. CDR1 is SQVTM and CDR2 is ANQGSEA in the germline V gene. Trimming at V came to 7 bases and at J to 0 bases, leaving 14 bases not matched to a gene. For the CDR3, the DNA is TGCAGCGCACAGCGAGGGACTAGCGGGGGTCGTAGCTCCTACGAGCAGTACTTC. It is translated as CSAQRGTSGGRSSYEQYF.

This clone came up many times. The chain employs TRBV29-1 and TRBJ1-1; D remains unclear. The CDR3 length is 14 residues. CDR1 is SQVTM, CDR2 ANQGSEA, per germline. The V end was cut by 7 bases, the J end by 0 bases, with 15 bases between. The CDR3 region is CSALEGIMNTEAFF. CDR3 bases: TGCAGCGCCTTGGAGGGTATTATGAACACTGAAGCTTTCTTT.